This T cell receptor (beta chain) is drawn from a study of blood T cell repertoires in COVID-19. Across the study: Italy, Spain and the United States were the sources of the convalescent and acute COVID-19 samples.

As handled by the study authors: By means of reference gene primer amplification, nucleated cell counts were estimated. Using immunoSEQ multiplex PCR, the repertoire was profiled, and TCRdb retains in-frame clones only, with some absent. D and trimming were read from the DNA, whereas the V and J calls and clone size are those reported in that table. The table lists some 150,000 clones, around 85% of them singletons. The CDR3 contains 14 residues. The ends were cut back, 3 bases at V and 5 bases at J, with 11 bases in the middle. CDR1 and CDR2 from the germline V gene are SGHVS and FQNEAQ. This clone was counted only a few times.

V and J are TRBV7-8 and TRBJ1-5; maybe TRBD1 (5 bases). The sequence was obtained from a woman aged 60-75 years with COVID-19, enrolled during active disease. Sequences were obtained from peripheral blood. The CDR3 protein is CASSFPGGDQPQHF. The CDR3 DNA reads TGTGCCAGCAGCTTTCCCGGAGGGGATCAGCCCCAGCATTTT.